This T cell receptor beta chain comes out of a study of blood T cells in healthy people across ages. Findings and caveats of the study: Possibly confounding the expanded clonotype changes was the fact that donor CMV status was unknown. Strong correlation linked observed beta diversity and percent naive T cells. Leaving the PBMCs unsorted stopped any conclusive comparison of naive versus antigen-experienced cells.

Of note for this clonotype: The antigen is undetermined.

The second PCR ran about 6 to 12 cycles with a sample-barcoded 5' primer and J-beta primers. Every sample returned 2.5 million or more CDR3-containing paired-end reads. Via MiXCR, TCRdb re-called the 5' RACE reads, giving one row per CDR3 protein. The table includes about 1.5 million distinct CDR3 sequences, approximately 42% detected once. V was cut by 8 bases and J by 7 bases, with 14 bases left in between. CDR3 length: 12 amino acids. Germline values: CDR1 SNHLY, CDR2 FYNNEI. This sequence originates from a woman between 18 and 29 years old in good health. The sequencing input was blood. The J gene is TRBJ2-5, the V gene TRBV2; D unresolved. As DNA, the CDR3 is TGTGCCAGCGGTGCCGAAGAGGTGACCCAGTACTTC. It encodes CASGAEEVTQYF. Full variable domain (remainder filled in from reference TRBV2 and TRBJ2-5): EPEVTQTPSHQVTQMGQEVILRCVPISNHLYFYWYRQILGQKVEFLVSFYNNEISEKSEIFDDQFSVERPDGSNFTLKIRSTKLEDSAMYFCASGAEEVTQYFGPGTRLLVL.